This T cell receptor beta chain comes out of a study of CD8 T cells in ankylosing spondylitis. Using quantitative 5'-RACE with molecular barcodes, the authors made TCR beta libraries. Each CDR3 protein gets one entry after TCRdb re-called the 5' RACE reads with MiXCR. The sample records hundreds of thousands of distinct CDR3 sequences, 20% to 30% being singletons. To note about this clonotype: Its antigen is as yet unknown.

V shed 0 bases, J shed 4 bases, and the junction held 2 bases outside the gene matches. This CDR3 has 16 residues. Germline loops: CDR1 MGHRA, CDR2 YSYEKL. Study findings and constraints: A motif in TCR beta, a set of 8 or 9 highly homologous variants, appeared characteristic of ankylosing spondylitis blood. Past research had described some motif variants in reactive arthritis synovial fluid and blood. Disease-linked clones reportedly concentrated significantly in matched ankylosing spondylitis synovial fluid. Clones linked to the disease showed a CD8+ phenotype. They occurred at relatively low frequencies in peripheral blood.

The source of this sequence is a male donor with ankylosing spondylitis. The V call is TRBV4-1, the J call TRBJ2-3, with 12 positions matching TRBD2. The sample was blood, either unsorted or a sorted T cell fraction (not recorded which). CDR3 nucleotide sequence: TGCGCCAGCAGCCAAGAGTCTAGCGGGAGGGCAGATACGCAGTATTTT. Its translation is CASSQESSGRADTQYF.